The 10 T cell receptor beta chains presented below share a single source sample, sequenced in a study of T cells in Graves' hyperthyroidism and ophthalmopathy (dated by TCRdb to the late 2010s). The method was multiplex PCR. This sample was sequenced with an Illumina HiSeq 2000. TCR beta CDR3 regions were amplified from RNA transcripts. A first-round RT-PCR of the TCR CDR3 used the HTBI primer set with the Qiagen OneStep RT-PCR kit. Using fastp at Q25 and MiXCR, TCRdb reprocessed the public reads and kept productive beta chains. A single entry per CDR3 protein holds the most common genes and DNA from its merged rows. The sample includes 400,000 to 500,000 distinct CDR3 sequences, with roughly 13% observed a single time. The top ten hold 5.3% of the sample. The sequencing sample was made of blood. These receptors all come from a young woman with Graves' hyperthyroidism.

This sequence joins TRBV5-1 and TRBJ2-7; tentatively, D is TRBD1 or TRBD2 (5 bases each). This CDR3 is built from 15 residues. Germline loops: CDR1 SGHRS, CDR2 YFSETQ. Trimming took 2 bases from V and 0 from J, leaving 12 bases between them. CDR3 protein: CASSFEGISSYEQYF. The CDR3 DNA reads as TGCGCCAGCAGCTTCGAGGGGATAAGCTCCTACGAGCAGTACTTC.

This clonotype was recorded at least ten times. The chain is built from TRBV6-1 and TRBJ2-1; D not resolved. This CDR3 has 12 amino acids. V gave up 1 base and J gave up 10 bases, with 8 bases separating them. Germline CDR1 and CDR2: MNHNS and SASEGT. The CDR3 loop is CASSEEWKEQFF. In DNA, the CDR3 is TGTGCCAGCAGTGAAGAGTGGAAGGAGCAGTTCTTC.

In this sample, this clonotype turned up many times. V gene TRBV12-3 or TRBV12-4 combines with J gene TRBJ2-5; a weak D match, TRBD1 (6 bases). Trimming cost V 5 bases and J 5 bases, with 15 bases left between them. The CDR3 has 14 residues. CDR3 bases: TGTGCCAGCAGTGTCAACAGGGTCTTGGAGACCCAGTACTTC. This gives the protein CASSVNRVLETQYF.

This clonotype was seen at least ten times. At one end the junction does not follow the germline gene, possibly because of a read error. The chain combines TRBV2 with TRBJ1-1, with D maybe TRBD1 (6 bases). Per germline, CDR1 SNHLY and CDR2 FYNNEI. This CDR3 comprises 13 residues. This CDR3 reads CASTEEGGTEAFF. For the CDR3, the DNA is TGTGCCAGCACTGAAGAGGGGGGCACTGAAGCTTTCTTT. The whole variable domain, remainder taken from reference TRBV2 and TRBJ1-1, is EPEVTQTPSHQVTQMGQEVILRCVPISNHLYFYWYRQILGQKVEFLVSFYNNEISEKSEIFDDQFSVERPDGSNFTLKIRSTKLEDSAMYFCASTEEGGTEAFFGQGTRLTVV.

At least ten counts were recorded for this clonotype. The J gene is TRBJ2-1, the V gene TRBV20-1; TRBD2 aligns across 12 bases. CDR1 and CDR2 from the germline V gene are DFQATT and SNEGSKA (reference sequence). V dropped 4 bases and J dropped 7; count of bases not matched to a gene: 8. The CDR3 contains 15 residues. Written as DNA, the CDR3 is TGCAGTGCTACGCGACTAGCGGGAGTTTCAAATGAGCAGTTCTTC. This codes for CSATRLAGVSNEQFF.

This clonotype was picked up a small number of times. J is TRBJ2-7 and V is TRBV19; perhaps D is TRBD1 or TRBD2 (5 bases each). This CDR3 comprises 15 residues. Deletions cut 5 bases from V and 2 bases from J, with 16 bases between. Germline V lookup: CDR1 LNHDA, CDR2 SQIVND (reference sequence). In nucleotides, the CDR3 is TGTGCCAGTAGTTTCGGGACGCAGACTACCTACGAGCAGTACTTC. Protein: CASSFGTQTTYEQYF.

This clonotype appeared a few times. The chain is built from TRBV27 and TRBJ1-4; a weak D match, TRBD1 (5 bases). The V end was cut by 3 bases, the J end by 7 bases, with 12 bases between. Germline assignment: CDR1 MNHEY and CDR2 SMNVEV (reference sequence). The CDR3 contains 14 residues. The CDR3, as DNA: TGTGCCAGCAGTTTTTCAGGGCTTAGTGAAAAACTGTTTTTT. It specifies CASSFSGLSEKLFF.

At least ten counts were recorded for this clonotype. V is TRBV5-1 and J is TRBJ1-2; D is undetermined. This CDR3 contains 15 residues. The V end was cut by 4 bases, the J end by 8 bases, with 21 bases between. Germline-derived CDR1 and CDR2 are SGHRS and YFSETQ. CDR3 sequence: CASSPLIVGPGGYTF. The DNA of the CDR3 is TGCGCCAGCAGCCCCCTGATTGTCGGTCCGGGAGGCTACACCTTC.

Ten or more counts support this clonotype. V is TRBV20-1 and J is TRBJ2-5; D ambiguous. The germline CDR1 and CDR2 sequences are DFQATT and SNEGSKA (reference sequence). The CDR3 runs to 13 residues. Trimming pared 3 bases from V and 2 bases from J, leaving 10 bases between. CDR3 amino acids: CSASPNLQETQYF. Written as DNA, the CDR3 is TGCAGTGCTAGCCCCAATCTTCAAGAGACCCAGTACTTC.

The chain employs TRBV10-1 and TRBJ2-2; no firm D call. V was clipped by 2 bases and J by 1 base, with 8 bases between them. The CDR3 totals 15 residues. Germline assignment: CDR1 WNHNN and CDR2 SYGVQD (reference sequence). CDR3 sequence reads: CASSESVGNTGELFF. Here the CDR3 DNA reads TGCGCCAGCAGTGAGAGCGTCGGGAACACCGGGGAGCTGTTTTTT.